These T cell receptor beta chains were read from a single sample in a study of T-cell memory formation after mild COVID-19. Via MiXCR, TCRdb re-called the 5' RACE reads, giving one row per CDR3 protein. The sample includes around 300,000 distinct CDR3 sequences, 10% to 15% seen only once; the top ten take 20% to 25%. Sample: PBMCs or a T cell subset sorted from them (not recorded which). The receptors derive from a man aged 18 to 30 who had mild COVID-19 (a few samples of this study predate the infection). Cell type and time point are not known. CDR3s leave out the opening cysteine and the closing phenylalanine or tryptophan.

V gene	J gene	CDR3 protein
TRBV24-1	TRBJ2-5	ATSDVQDEETQY
TRBV5-1	TRBJ1-1	ASSQQGRNTEAF
TRBV6-5	TRBJ1-1	ASSTASEAF
TRBV24-1	TRBJ2-6	ATSGWRDPSGANVLT
TRBV12-3/TRBV12-4	TRBJ2-3	ASSLGGGVSDTQY
TRBV4-2	TRBJ2-3	ASSQDRVSTDTQY
TRBV15	TRBJ2-7	ATSPSGIPYEQY
TRBV4-1	TRBJ1-1	ASSSGRAGTEAF
TRBV6-5	TRBJ1-1	ASSYTFRGDTEAF
TRBV5-1	TRBJ2-2	ASSYDRGRITGELF
TRBV25-1	TRBJ2-7	ASEWRVGEQY
TRBV7-9	TRBJ1-2	ASSNAGTGVKGGYT
TRBV7-2	TRBJ1-2	ASSLAGLSGYT
TRBV12-3/TRBV12-4	TRBJ2-7	ASSFSGGGEQY
TRBV11-1	TRBJ2-1	ASSFRGNYNEQF
TRBV29-1	TRBJ2-3	SVDRGGTDTQY
TRBV6-5	TRBJ1-6	ASKLTGSPLH
TRBV2	TRBJ1-4	ATGRKRSRFFVFANEKLF
TRBV4-1	TRBJ2-7	ASSQEGQGGYEQY
TRBV7-2	TRBJ1-5	ASSLAPGASQPQH
TRBV9	TRBJ1-1	ASSVGTGTEAF
TRBV2	TRBJ1-2	ASSPTGVAGGYT
TRBV7-8	TRBJ2-5	ASSLVQETQY
TRBV7-2	TRBJ2-3	ASSWTSGVGDTQY
TRBV9	TRBJ2-5	ASSVTGVGEETQY
TRBV4-1	TRBJ2-2	ASSQDISGGPYTGELF
TRBV3-1	TRBJ2-7	ASSERTSFSEQY
TRBV24-1	TRBJ2-7	ATITDRGLGEQY
TRBV7-9	TRBJ1-4	ASSLPPGGNEKLF
TRBV7-8	TRBJ2-3	ASSEARFRVTDTQY
TRBV5-1	TRBJ2-2	ASSQTSGELF
TRBV7-6	TRBJ1-1	ATRGLMNTEAF
TRBV20-1	TRBJ1-2	SASIPIQGSANGYT
TRBV5-1	TRBJ2-5	ASAYSTSREETQY